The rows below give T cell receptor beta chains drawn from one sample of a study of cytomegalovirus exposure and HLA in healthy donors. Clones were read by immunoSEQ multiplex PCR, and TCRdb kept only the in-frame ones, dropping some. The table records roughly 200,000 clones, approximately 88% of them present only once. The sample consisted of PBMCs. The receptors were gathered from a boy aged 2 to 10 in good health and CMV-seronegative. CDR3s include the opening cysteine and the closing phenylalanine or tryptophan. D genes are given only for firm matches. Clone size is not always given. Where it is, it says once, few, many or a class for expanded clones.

CASSLVALPLTDTQYF | TGTGCCAGCAGCTTAGTAGCCCTGCCCCTCACAGATACGCAGTATTTT | TRBJ2-3 | NA | TRBV7-2 | NA
CASSSGQGSYEQYF | TGTGCCAGCAGCTCGGGACAGGGGAGTTACGAGCAGTACTTC | TRBJ2-7 | NA | TRBV7-9 | TRBD1
CASSTAGQLMNTEAFF | TGCGCCAGCAGCACCGCGGGACAGTTGATGAACACTGAAGCTTTCTTT | TRBJ1-1 | once | TRBV5-1 | TRBD1
CASSLVAGVVGETQYF | TGTGCCAGCAGCTTAGTAGCGGGAGTGGTTGGGGAGACCCAGTACTTC | TRBJ2-5 | NA | TRBV7-2 | TRBD2
CASSAFWGRNYGYTF | TGTGCCAGCAGTGCTTTCTGGGGGCGCAACTATGGCTACACCTTC | TRBJ1-2 | NA | TRBV27 | NA
CAWRPGGYEQYF | TGTGCCTGGAGGCCGGGGGGCTACGAGCAGTACTTC | TRBJ2-7 | NA | TRBV30 | TRBD2
CASSLAGASSGNTIYF | TGTGCCAGCAGCTTAGCGGGAGCAAGCTCTGGAAACACCATATATTTT | TRBJ1-3 | NA | TRBV7-2 | NA
CASSSRDSAFSGNTIYF | TGTGCCAGTAGTTCCCGGGACAGCGCCTTCTCTGGAAACACCATATATTTT | TRBJ1-3 | once | TRBV19 | TRBD1
CASSQAGSIAGPTDTQYF | TGCGCCAGCAGCCAAGCGGGATCAATAGCGGGGCCTACAGATACGCAGTATTTT | TRBJ2-3 | NA | TRBV4-1 | TRBD2
CATSSTTGTGVPGELFF | TGTGCCACCAGCAGCACGACCGGGACAGGGGTCCCCGGGGAGCTGTTTTTT | TRBJ2-2 | NA | TRBV15 | TRBD1
CASNLGASTDTQYF | TGTGCCAGCAATCTTGGGGCCTCCACAGATACGCAGTATTTT | TRBJ2-3 | NA | TRBV27 | NA
CASSSLNTGELFF | TGTGCCAGCAGTTCACTGAACACCGGGGAGCTGTTTTTT | TRBJ2-2 | NA | TRBV11-2 | NA
CASGSGYEQYF | TGTGCCAGTGGGTCGGGCTACGAGCAGTACTTC | TRBJ2-7 | NA | TRBV19 | NA
CASRRTGGSPSAEAFF | TGCGCCAGCAGGCGGACAGGGGGATCCCCCTCGGCTGAAGCTTTCTTT | TRBJ1-1 | few | TRBV4-1 | TRBD1
CASSLTRLAAYEQYF | TGTGCCAGCAGTTTAACTAGACTAGCGGCCTACGAGCAGTACTTC | TRBJ2-7 | NA | TRBV27 | TRBD2
CASSRDRSFYGYTF | TGTGCCAGCAGTCGAGACAGGTCGTTCTATGGCTACACCTTC | TRBJ1-2 | NA | TRBV14 | NA
CASSGPGTSGGAAYNEQFF | TGTGCCAGCTCGGGCCCCGGGACTAGCGGGGGGGCGGCCTACAATGAGCAGTTCTTC | TRBJ2-1 | NA | TRBV19 | TRBD2
CASSIGLEKLFF | TGTGCCAGTAGTATAGGGCTTGAAAAACTGTTTTTT | TRBJ1-4 | NA | TRBV19 | NA
CASSDGSGSITDTQYF | TGTGCCAGCAGTGATGGGAGCGGGAGTATCACAGATACGCAGTATTTT | TRBJ2-3 | NA | TRBV6-4 | TRBD2
CASTQAVGQIYGYTF | TGTGCCAGTACTCAGGCAGTGGGGCAGATTTATGGCTACACCTTC | TRBJ1-2 | NA | TRBV19 | NA
CASSPNSGGYNEQFF | TGTGCCAGCAGCCCTAATAGCGGGGGATACAATGAGCAGTTCTTC | TRBJ2-1 | NA | TRBV9 | TRBD2
CASSYRGQWGAGELFF | TGTGCCAGCAGTTACCGCGGGCAGTGGGGAGCCGGGGAGCTGTTTTTT | TRBJ2-2 | once | TRBV6-5 | NA
CASSVGRGLREQYF | TGTGCCAGCAGCGTAGGGAGGGGGCTGAGGGAGCAGTACTTC | TRBJ2-7 | NA | TRBV9 | NA
CSAAGTGGETQYF | TGCAGCGCCGCCGGGACAGGAGGTGAGACCCAGTACTTC | TRBJ2-5 | NA | TRBV29-1 | TRBD1
CASSLWTSGIDTDTQYF | TGTGCCAGCAGTCTTTGGACTAGCGGGATTGACACAGATACGCAGTATTTT | TRBJ2-3 | NA | TRBV27 | TRBD2
CASSHPLLQDRTYNEQFF | TGTGCCAGCAGCCATCCCCTTCTACAGGACAGGACCTACAATGAGCAGTTCTTC | TRBJ2-1 | NA | TRBV9 | TRBD1
CASSFGQGGQETQYF | TGTGCCAGCAGCTTTGGACAGGGAGGACAAGAGACCCAGTACTTC | TRBJ2-5 | NA | TRBV7-9 | TRBD1
CASSPGTGGEKLFF | TGTGCCAGCAGCCCTGGGACAGGCGGCGAAAAACTGTTTTTT | TRBJ1-4 | NA | TRBV7-3 | TRBD1
CASSSTPGHGSAFF | TGTGCCAGCAGCTCAACCCCGGGACATGGGTCGGCTTTCTTT | TRBJ1-1 | NA | TRBV7-2 | NA
CASRGTGSNQPQHF | TGTGCCAGCAGGGGGACAGGGTCCAATCAGCCCCAGCATTTT | TRBJ1-5 | few | TRBV2 | TRBD1
CASSIVRDADTQYF | TGTGCCAGTAGTATAGTCCGCGATGCAGATACGCAGTATTTT | TRBJ2-3 | NA | TRBV19 | NA
CASSADRVTSYEQYF | TGTGCCAGCAGCGCAGACAGGGTGACATCCTACGAGCAGTACTTC | TRBJ2-7 | NA | TRBV2 | TRBD1
CASSMGLDYEQYF | TGCGCCAGCAGCATGGGACTAGACTACGAGCAGTACTTC | TRBJ2-7 | NA | TRBV5-1 | TRBD2
CASRPPGLAGGEQYF | TGCGCCAGCAGACCGCCGGGACTAGCGGGGGGCGAGCAGTACTTC | TRBJ2-7 | NA | TRBV5-1 | TRBD2
CASSPSREKLFF | TGTGCCAGCAGCCCTTCGCGGGAAAAACTGTTTTTT | TRBJ1-4 | few | TRBV7-9 | NA
CASSQHTSESYNEQFF | TGTGCCAGCAGCCAACACACTAGCGAATCCTACAATGAGCAGTTCTTC | TRBJ2-1 | NA | TRBV4-2 | TRBD2
CSVYRQGAVPEAFF | TGCAGCGTTTATCGACAGGGGGCAGTCCCTGAAGCTTTCTTT | TRBJ1-1 | NA | TRBV29-1 | TRBD1
CASSQDEIAGTDTQYF | TGCGCCAGCAGCCAAGATGAAATAGCGGGCACAGATACGCAGTATTTT | TRBJ2-3 | NA | TRBV4-1 | NA
CASRRDRGQVNQPQHF | TGTGCCAGCAGACGAGACAGGGGGCAAGTCAATCAGCCCCAGCATTTT | TRBJ1-5 | NA | TRBV7-8 | TRBD1
CSSQSGGYTEAFF | TGCAGCTCACAGTCGGGGGGGTACACTGAAGCTTTCTTT | TRBJ1-1 | NA | TRBV29-1 | NA
CASSLGVYNEQFF | TGTGCCAGCAGTCTCGGAGTATACAATGAGCAGTTCTTC | TRBJ2-1 | NA | TRBV6-5 | NA
CASSEGGGGTGELFF | TGTGCCAGCAGTGAGGGAGGAGGCGGAACCGGGGAGCTGTTTTTT | TRBJ2-2 | NA | TRBV2 | NA
CASSYSTQGGTEAFF | TGTGCCAGCAGTTACTCGACACAGGGGGGCACTGAAGCTTTCTTT | TRBJ1-1 | NA | TRBV6-5 | TRBD1
CASSYAGYTDTQYF | TGTGCCAGCAGTTACGCGGGGTACACAGATACGCAGTATTTT | TRBJ2-3 | NA | TRBV6-6 | NA
CASSYSMGQSGYTF | TGTGCCAGCAGTTACTCGATGGGGCAGTCTGGCTACACCTTC | TRBJ1-2 | NA | TRBV6-6 | NA
CASSYSIQNTEAFF | TGTGCCAGCAGTTATAGTATCCAGAACACTGAAGCTTTCTTT | TRBJ1-1 | NA | TRBV6-5 | NA
CASSVQTENTEAFF | TGTGCCAGCAGTGTTCAAACAGAGAACACTGAAGCTTTCTTT | TRBJ1-1 | NA | TRBV6-5 | NA
CASRLAGDEQYF | TGTGCCAGCAGACTAGCGGGAGACGAGCAGTACTTC | TRBJ2-7 | few | TRBV6-1 | TRBD2
CASSMAADTQYF | TGTGCCAGCAGTATGGCGGCAGATACGCAGTATTTT | TRBJ2-3 | NA | TRBV6-5 | NA
CASSLGGEQYF | TGTGCCAGCAGCTTGGGAGGAGAGCAGTACTTC | TRBJ2-7 | NA | TRBV5-6 | NA
CASSLKVQRGGRNEQFF | TGTGCCAGCAGCTTAAAAGTGCAGCGGGGGGGCCGAAATGAGCAGTTCTTC | TRBJ2-1 | NA | TRBV5-6 | TRBD2